This section outlines one T cell receptor (beta chain) sequence together with its context. This record comes from a study of shared T cell receptors in the human thymus. CDR1 and CDR2 (germline): MNHEY, SMNVEV (reference sequence). Trimming took off 5 bases at V and 5 bases at J, with 22 bases between the two ends. This CDR3 has 16 amino acids. Libraries were prepared by immunoSEQ multiplex PCR; TCRdb keeps only in-frame clonotypes and omits some of them. The sample has about 380,000 clones; approximately 95% are singletons. This receptor was identified in a human donor. Specimen: thymocytes. The chain combines TRBV27 with TRBJ2-7; possibly TRBD2 for D (5 bases). For the CDR3, the DNA is TGTGCCAGCAGTATTTCTTCGGACTTGCCCCAGGACGAGCAGTACTTC. This encodes CASSISSDLPQDEQYF.